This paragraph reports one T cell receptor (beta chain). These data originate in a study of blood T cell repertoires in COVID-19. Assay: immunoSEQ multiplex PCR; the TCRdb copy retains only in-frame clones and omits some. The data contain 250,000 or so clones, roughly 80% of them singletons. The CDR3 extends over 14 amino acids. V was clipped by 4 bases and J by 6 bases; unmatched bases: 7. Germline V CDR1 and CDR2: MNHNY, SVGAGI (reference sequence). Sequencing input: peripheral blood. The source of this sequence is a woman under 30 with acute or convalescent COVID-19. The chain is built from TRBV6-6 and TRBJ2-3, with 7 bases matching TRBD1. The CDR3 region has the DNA TGTGCCAGCAGTTTTCAAATACAGGGGGATACGCAGTATTTT. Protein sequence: CASSFQIQGDTQYF.